This T cell receptor (beta chain) was identified in a study of blood T cell repertoires in COVID-19. Sequenced by immunoSEQ multiplex PCR; TCRdb stores in-frame clones only, minus some. Among a few hundred thousand clones, about 90% were seen once, and the ten largest hold under 3.5%. This clone has a single count. This CDR3 has 16 amino acids. Germline V gene sequence: CDR1 SEHNR, CDR2 FQNEAQ (reference sequence). With 5 bases removed from V and 0 bases from J, the gap between germline ends came to 16 bases. Specimen: PBMCs or T cells enriched from blood (not recorded which). The receptor comes from a woman aged 50 to 60 who had been exposed to COVID-19. The chain carries TRBV7-9 and TRBJ1-1; D possibly corresponds to TRBD1 (6 bases). The CDR3 spells CASSRFKGDLNTEAFF. As DNA, the CDR3 is TGTGCCAGCAGCCGATTTAAGGGGGACCTGAACACTGAAGCTTTCTTT.